The next 23 T cell receptor beta chains were all read from a single sample in a study of identical twins. A single record per CDR3 protein comes from TCRdb applying MiXCR to the 5' RACE reads. The repertoire consists of about 920,000 distinct CDR3 sequences, with 9% to 15% occurring once and the leading ten covering roughly 1.5%. These data were likewise used in another study, on yellow fever vaccine responses in identical twins.

Material: PBMCs. The receptors derive from a woman aged 18-29 years in good health.

The chain uses TRBV27 and TRBJ2-1; D not resolved. In germline, CDR1 is MNHEY, CDR2 SMNVEV (reference sequence). Trimming removed 3 bases at V and 9 bases at J, with 15 bases between. CDR3 length: 14 amino acids. Here the CDR3 DNA reads TGTGCCAGCAGTTTGGTACGGCCTGTGGGTGAGCAGTTCTTC. Its protein is CASSLVRPVGEQFF.

The chain is built from TRBV4-1 and TRBJ1-6; D might be TRBD1 (5 bases). Germline V lookup: CDR1 MGHRA, CDR2 YSYEKL. Trimming pared 0 bases from V and 14 bases from J, leaving 17 bases between. The length of the CDR3 is 15 residues. The CDR3 region is CASSQEGTSPRTLHF. CDR3 DNA: TGCGCCAGCAGCCAAGAAGGGACCTCCCCCCGGACCCTCCACTTT.

The chain is built from TRBV12-3 or TRBV12-4 and TRBJ2-3; D unclear. Trimming took off 6 bases at V and 3 bases at J, with 13 bases between the two ends. The CDR3 is made up of 14 amino acids. CDR3: CASRSELDTDTQYF. The CDR3 DNA follows: TGTGCCAGCAGGTCAGAGTTGGATACAGATACGCAGTATTTT.

This clonotype was counted many times. The chain couples TRBV20-1 to TRBJ2-2; D is ambiguous. The CDR3 loop spans 14 amino acids. With 1 base removed from V and 0 bases from J, the gap between germline ends came to 6 bases. CDR1 is DFQATT and CDR2 is SNEGSKA in the germline V gene (reference sequence). The CDR3 is CSARVTANTGELFF. DNA for the CDR3: TGCAGTGCTAGAGTTACGGCGAACACCGGGGAGCTGTTTTTT.

This clonotype was seen many times. This sequence joins TRBV12-3 or TRBV12-4 and TRBJ2-5; D perhaps matches TRBD1 (5 bases). Trimming pared 6 bases from V and 3 bases from J, leaving 14 bases between. The CDR3 is 14 amino acids. CDR3 sequence: CASSPLGREETQYF. Here the CDR3 DNA reads TGTGCCAGCAGCCCCTTAGGCAGGGAAGAGACCCAGTACTTC.

The chain has TRBV20-1 and TRBJ2-3, with TRBD2 identical over 11 bases. CDR1 and CDR2 (germline): DFQATT, SNEGSKA (reference sequence). The CDR3 sequence is 15 residues long. The CDR3 reads CSAPLSGRATDTQYF. The CDR3 region has the DNA TGCAGCGCCCCCCTTAGCGGGAGGGCCACAGATACGCAGTATTTT.

This clonotype was seen a handful of times. The rearrangement uses TRBV6-1 and TRBJ1-6; D may be TRBD1 (5 bases). Trimming pared 6 bases from V and 7 bases from J, leaving 10 bases between. Germline lookup yields CDR1 MNHNS and CDR2 SASEGT. This CDR3 has 13 amino acids. Here the CDR3 reads CASSREGNSPLHF. The CDR3 DNA follows: TGTGCCAGCAGCAGAGAGGGGAATTCACCCCTCCACTTT.

The chain recombines TRBV5-1 with TRBJ2-1; 7 bases fit TRBD2. V lost 0 bases, J lost 8 bases, and 5 bases stayed unmatched. The length of the CDR3 is 14 residues. Germline CDR1 and CDR2: SGHRS and YFSETQ. The DNA of the CDR3 is TGCGCCAGCAGCTTGGTACCGGGGAGGGATGAGCAGTTCTTC. Its protein is CASSLVPGRDEQFF.

This chain uses TRBV6-1 with TRBJ1-1; D uncertain. Germline V gene lookup returns CDR1 MNHNS and CDR2 SASEGT. CDR3 length: 13 amino acids. V lost 6 bases and J lost 0, with 8 bases in between. The CDR3 DNA sequence: TGTGCCAGCAGACCGAAGATGAACACTGAAGCTTTCTTT. The encoded protein is CASRPKMNTEAFF.

The CDR3 spells CASSLSWDTLRETQYF. In DNA form, the CDR3 reads TGTGCCAGCAGCCTAAGCTGGGACACCCTCCGAGAGACCCAGTACTTC. The chain has TRBV11-2 and TRBJ2-5; D perhaps matches TRBD1 (6 bases). This CDR3 contains 16 residues. The V gene lost 5 bases and the J gene lost 4 bases, with 20 bases spanning the gap. Germline loops: CDR1 SGHAT, CDR2 FQNNGV.

The rearrangement joins TRBV5-6 to TRBJ2-6, with D perhaps matching TRBD2 (5 bases). Germline CDR1 SGHDT, CDR2 YYEEEE. Trimming pared 1 base from V and 2 bases from J, leaving 7 bases between. The CDR3 extends over 15 amino acids. CDR3 sequence reads: CASSLRTAGANVLTF. The DNA for the CDR3 is TGTGCCAGCAGCTTGAGGACTGCTGGGGCCAACGTCCTGACTTTC.

The chain has TRBV12-3 or TRBV12-4 and TRBJ2-2, with unresolved D. V dropped 3 bases and J dropped 4 bases, with 12 bases sitting between them. The CDR3 is made up of 15 amino acids. As DNA, the CDR3 is TGTGCCAGCAGTTTCCAGTCCTGGGGCACCGGGGAGCTGTTTTTT. Translation gives CASSFQSWGTGELFF.

This clonotype was observed a handful of times. This chain uses TRBV6-2 or TRBV6-3 with TRBJ1-1, with 7 bases fitting TRBD1. The CDR3 is made up of 17 amino acids. The J segment lost 3 bases and the V segment lost 7 bases, leaving 17 bases of the junction unmatched. The germline CDR1 and CDR2 sequences are MNHEY and SVGEGT. This chain's CDR3 is CASTIRQGWGLDTEAFF. The DNA of the CDR3 is TGTGCCAGCACCATACGACAGGGTTGGGGCTTGGACACTGAAGCTTTCTTT.

This clonotype has ten or more counts. This chain connects TRBV29-1 to TRBJ2-2, with 11 bases identical to TRBD2. Germline trimming cut 7 bases from V and 5 bases from J; bases unmatched to any gene: 9. This CDR3 region has 15 residues. CDR1 SQVTM and CDR2 ANQGSEA come from the germline V gene. The CDR3 DNA reads as TGCAGCGCCTACACTAGCGGGAGAGGGACCGGGGAGCTGTTTTTT. Its translation: CSAYTSGRGTGELFF.

This chain links TRBV29-1 with TRBJ1-2, with TRBD1 as a possible D gene (5 bases). This CDR3 comprises 15 residues. V lost 5 bases and J 4 bases, leaving 20 bases between the germline ends. Germline loops: CDR1 SQVTM, CDR2 ANQGSEA. As DNA, the CDR3 is TGCAGCGTTTCAAGGGGCGAGCTAGCTAGCTATGGCTACACCTTC. Translation: CSVSRGELASYGYTF.

This sequence joins TRBV6-5 and TRBJ2-1, with 7 bases lining up with TRBD2. V trimming: 2 bases; J trimming: 2 bases; junction bases outside the gene matches: 3. This CDR3 contains 15 residues. Germline V gives CDR1 MNHEY, CDR2 SVGAGI. CDR3: CASSYQAGTYNEQFF. The DNA of the CDR3 is TGTGCCAGCAGTTACCAAGCGGGAACCTACAATGAGCAGTTCTTC.

This clonotype has only a few counts. The genes are TRBV6-1 and TRBJ1-6, with D hard to call. Per germline, CDR1 MNHNS and CDR2 SASEGT. The ends were cut back, 5 bases at V and 8 bases at J, with 13 bases in the middle. The CDR3 contains 14 residues. The CDR3 bases are TGTGCCAGCAGTAGGAAGTACGGAGATTCACCCCTCCACTTT. This sequence encodes CASSRKYGDSPLHF.

This clonotype was seen only a few times. The rearrangement links TRBV11-2 to TRBJ2-3; D gene unclear. V dropped 1 base and J dropped 1 base, with 6 bases sitting between them. The germline V gene has CDR1 SGHAT and CDR2 FQNNGV. This CDR3 contains 14 residues. This chain's CDR3 is CASSLGSRTDTQYF. The CDR3 DNA sequence: TGTGCCAGCAGCTTAGGCTCACGCACAGATACGCAGTATTTT.

This clonotype was counted at least ten times. The chain joins TRBV10-1 to TRBJ2-7, with 7 bases fitting TRBD2. Germline-derived CDR1 and CDR2 are WNHNN and SYGVQD (reference sequence). V shed 8 bases and J 7 bases; nucleotides not matched to a gene: 17. The CDR3 contains 15 residues. The CDR3 loop reads CASAKGTRGSGEQYF. The CDR3 nucleotides are TGCGCCAGCGCAAAGGGGACTCGCGGGAGTGGGGAGCAGTACTTC.

This clonotype was picked up a small number of times. The J gene is TRBJ2-1, the V gene TRBV6-2 or TRBV6-3; D possibly corresponds to TRBD2 (6 bases). The V end was cut by 6 bases, the J end by 0 bases, with 18 bases between. CDR1 is MNHEY and CDR2 is SVGEGT in the germline V gene. The CDR3 loop spans 17 amino acids. The CDR3 spells CASRTASGVSSYNEQFF. Here the CDR3 DNA reads TGTGCCAGCAGAACCGCGTCGGGAGTTAGCTCCTACAATGAGCAGTTCTTC.

This clonotype was seen ten or more times. V gene TRBV29-1 combines with J gene TRBJ2-2; no reliable D call. Germline loops: CDR1 SQVTM, CDR2 ANQGSEA. With 1 base removed from V and 8 bases from J, the gap between germline ends came to 8 bases. There are 12 residues in the CDR3. CDR3 sequence reads: CSVEGVSGELFF. DNA of the CDR3: TGCAGCGTTGAAGGGGTGTCAGGGGAGCTGTTTTTT.

The chain employs TRBV5-6 and TRBJ2-1; the D gene is possibly TRBD2 (6 bases). Between the trimmed V and J ends, which lost 2 bases and 5 bases, there was a span of 17 bases. The CDR3 spans 16 residues. Germline CDR1 SGHDT, CDR2 YYEEEE. The CDR3 is CASSLRLLASDNEQFF. The CDR3 DNA reads as TGTGCCAGCAGCTTACGGTTACTAGCTTCTGACAATGAGCAGTTCTTC.

The CDR3: CASSEARGSSYNEQFF. The CDR3 DNA sequence: TGTGCCAGCAGTGAAGCGCGGGGCAGCTCCTACAATGAGCAGTTCTTC. This chain connects TRBV2 to TRBJ2-1, with TRBD2 as a possible D gene (6 bases). The V gene lost 0 bases and the J gene lost 0 bases, with 9 bases spanning the gap. The CDR3 has 16 amino acids. Per the germline V gene, CDR1 is SNHLY and CDR2 is FYNNEI.